These 17 T cell receptor beta chains came from one sample sequenced in a study of CD8+ T cells in alopecia areata. Once RNA had been extracted, it was reverse transcribed into cDNA to act as the sequencing template. Produced via immunoSEQ multiplex PCR; TCRdb's table is partial and in-frame only. Seen here are under 250,000 clones, more than 45% observed once, and the top ten hold approximately 0.44%. The source was CD4+ T cells sorted from blood, collected at week 0. The receptors stem from a human donor with alopecia areata.

The chain is built from TRBV2 and TRBJ1-2; maybe TRBD1 (5 bases). Trimming took 7 bases from V and 7 from J, leaving 16 bases between them. The CDR3 contains 13 residues. CDR1 and CDR2 from the germline V gene are SNHLY and FYNNEI. As DNA, the CDR3 is TGTGCCAGCAATTCCCTGGCAGGGTCTGGCTACACCTTC. Encoded protein: CASNSLAGSGYTF. Supplemented by reference TRBV2 and TRBJ1-2, the full variable domain reads EPEVTQTPSHQVTQMGQEVILRCVPISNHLYFYWYRQILGQKVEFLVSFYNNEISEKSEIFDDQFSVERPDGSNFTLKIRSTKLEDSAMYFCASNSLAGSGYTFGSGTRLTVV.

This clone was seen only a few times. The rearrangement joins TRBV6-6 to TRBJ1-2; D might be TRBD1 (5 bases). This CDR3 region has 12 residues. Germline CDR1 and CDR2: MNHNY and SVGAGI (reference sequence). V shed 9 bases and J shed 4 bases, with 12 bases lying between them. The CDR3 nucleotides read TGTGCCAGTAGGGACCCTGGCTATGGCTACACCTTC. Translation: CASRDPGYGYTF.

The rearrangement joins TRBV7-8 to TRBJ1-4; no definite D call. The CDR3 consists of 14 residues. V was shortened by 1 base and J by 8 bases, with 11 bases between the two germline ends. In germline, CDR1 is SGHVS, CDR2 FQNEAQ. CDR3 loop: CASSLGWVGEKLFF. CDR3 in DNA: TGTGCCAGCAGCTTAGGCTGGGTCGGGGAAAAACTGTTTTTT.

The chain carries TRBV29-1 and TRBJ2-7; D is unclear. Between the trimmed V and J ends, which lost 7 bases and 4 bases, there was a span of 11 bases. Germline V gene lookup returns CDR1 SQVTM and CDR2 ANQGSEA. The CDR3 extends over 11 amino acids. The DNA for the CDR3 is TGCAGCGCCCAACAGAGTTACGAGCAGTACTTC. It codes for CSAQQSYEQYF.

This clone was counted once. The chain couples TRBV30 to TRBJ1-4; 11 bases fit TRBD1. The J segment lost 7 bases and the V segment lost 7 bases, leaving 14 bases of the junction unmatched. The length of the CDR3 is 16 residues. In germline, CDR1 is GTSNPN, CDR2 SVGIG (reference sequence). The CDR3 loop reads CASTGTGGFMGEKLFF. The CDR3 DNA reads as TGTGCCTCTACCGGGACAGGGGGATTTATGGGTGAAAAACTGTTTTTT.

The genes are TRBV5-4 and TRBJ2-3; the match to TRBD1 covers 9 bases. Germline-derived CDR1 and CDR2 are SGHNT and YYREEE (reference sequence). This CDR3 contains 16 residues. V lost 4 bases, J lost 3 bases, and 9 bases stayed unmatched. The CDR3 spells CASSPGDRVLTDTQYF. The CDR3 DNA reads as TGTGCCAGCAGCCCGGGGGACAGGGTGCTGACAGATACGCAGTATTTT.

This clone was seen only a few times. The chain combines TRBV10-3 with TRBJ2-1; D not resolved. Trimming stripped 0 bases from V and 8 bases from J, with 5 bases between. The CDR3 is 12 amino acids. Germline V CDR1 and CDR2: ENHRY, SYGVKD. The CDR3 sequence is CAISESADEQFF. The CDR3 bases are TGTGCCATCAGTGAGTCTGCCGATGAGCAGTTCTTC.

The chain uses TRBV5-1 and TRBJ2-2; 8 nucleotides agree with TRBD2. Germline assignment: CDR1 SGHRS and CDR2 YFSETQ. J was trimmed by 5 bases and V by 0 bases; bases with no gene match: 6. The CDR3 has 16 amino acids. For the CDR3, the DNA is TGCGCCAGCAGCTTGGGGCTAGCGGGCACTACCGGGGAGCTGTTTTTT. It encodes CASSLGLAGTTGELFF.

This rearrangement joins TRBV7-9 to TRBJ2-4; D perhaps matches TRBD1 (6 bases). This CDR3 contains 13 residues. V lost 4 bases and J lost 6, with 10 bases in between. Germline V gene sequence: CDR1 SEHNR, CDR2 FQNEAQ (reference sequence). CDR3 nucleotides: TGTGCCAGCAGCTCAGGGGATGGAAACATTCAGTACTTC. This translates into CASSSGDGNIQYF. Full variable domain (outside the CDR3, taken from reference TRBV7-9 and TRBJ2-4): DTGVSQNPRHKITKRGQNVTFRCDPISEHNRLYWYRQTLGQGPEFLTYFQNEAQLEKSRLLSDRFSAERPKGSFSTLEIQRTEQGDSAMYLCASSSGDGNIQYFGAGTRLSVL.

With regard to this clone: The same CDR3 arises from other DNA sequences in this sample as well. This rearrangement joins TRBV7-9 to TRBJ2-7; maybe TRBD1 (5 bases). Deletions cut 4 bases from V and 6 bases from J, with 7 bases between. This CDR3 spans 11 amino acids. CDR1 is SEHNR and CDR2 is FQNEAQ in the germline V gene (reference sequence). CDR3 nucleotide sequence: TGTGCCAGCAGCTCCCAGGGCGAGCAGTACTTC. This codes for CASSSQGEQYF.

This clone was counted a few times. This sequence joins TRBV5-6 and TRBJ1-1; 7 bases are a match to TRBD1. The CDR3 length is 13 residues. Germline V gene sequence: CDR1 SGHDT, CDR2 YYEEEE. With V trimmed by 3 bases and J by 8 bases, 7 bases remained unmatched. The CDR3 DNA follows: TGTGCCAGCAGCTCCGGGACAGAGGCAGAAGCTTTCTTT. Encoded protein: CASSSGTEAEAFF.

The rearrangement links TRBV23-1 to TRBJ2-3, with 10 bases fitting TRBD2. TRBV23-1 is reported as an ORF; its role is uncertain. There are 15 residues in the CDR3. The V gene end was trimmed by 6 bases and the J gene end by 6 bases; junction bases not matched to a gene: 9. The CDR3 DNA reads TGCGCCAGCAGCACTAGCGGGGCCAGACAGGATACGCAGTATTTT. Translation: CASSTSGARQDTQYF.

This clone was detected a few times. The DNA of the CDR3 is TGTGCCTGGAGTCCGACAGGGATGAGGCAAGAGACCCAGTACTTC. Translated, it gives CAWSPTGMRQETQYF. V is TRBV30 and J is TRBJ2-5; TRBD1 matches at 7 bases. CDR3 size: 15 residues. Germline loops: CDR1 GTSNPN, CDR2 SVGIG (reference sequence). With 2 bases clipped from V and 2 bases from J, the junction kept 8 bases outside the gene matches.

Written as DNA, the CDR3 is TGCAGCATGGCCGGACTTCCTTACAATGAGCAGTTCTTC. Its translation is CSMAGLPYNEQFF. The J gene is TRBJ2-1, the V gene TRBV29-1; D may be TRBD2 (5 bases). Trimming left V 8 bases short and J 4 bases short, with 15 bases between. The germline V gene has CDR1 SQVTM and CDR2 ANQGSEA. The CDR3 extends over 13 amino acids.

This chain connects TRBV27 to TRBJ2-7; D might be TRBD2 (6 bases). Germline V gene sequence: CDR1 MNHEY, CDR2 SMNVEV (reference sequence). V was pared by 4 bases and J by 3 bases, with 16 bases between. The CDR3 sequence is 15 residues long. DNA of the CDR3: TGTGCCAGCAGTTACACCGGGACTCGGCTCTACGAGCAGTACTTC. Translation: CASSYTGTRLYEQYF.

The rearrangement links TRBV2 to TRBJ2-7; 8 bases map to TRBD1. The CDR3 runs to 13 residues. Germline lookup yields CDR1 SNHLY and CDR2 FYNNEI. CDR3 amino acids: CAIGQGSSYEQYF. CDR3 DNA: TGTGCTATTGGACAGGGAAGCTCCTACGAGCAGTACTTC.

CDR3 protein: CASGSAGTDTQYF. The CDR3 region has the DNA TGTGCCAGTGGGTCGGCAGGGACAGATACGCAGTATTTT. The genes are TRBV9 and TRBJ2-3; the D gene is possibly TRBD1 (5 bases). CDR1 and CDR2 (germline): SGDLS, YYNGEE. Trimming took off 8 bases at V and 3 bases at J, with 13 bases between the two ends. The CDR3 runs 13 residues.